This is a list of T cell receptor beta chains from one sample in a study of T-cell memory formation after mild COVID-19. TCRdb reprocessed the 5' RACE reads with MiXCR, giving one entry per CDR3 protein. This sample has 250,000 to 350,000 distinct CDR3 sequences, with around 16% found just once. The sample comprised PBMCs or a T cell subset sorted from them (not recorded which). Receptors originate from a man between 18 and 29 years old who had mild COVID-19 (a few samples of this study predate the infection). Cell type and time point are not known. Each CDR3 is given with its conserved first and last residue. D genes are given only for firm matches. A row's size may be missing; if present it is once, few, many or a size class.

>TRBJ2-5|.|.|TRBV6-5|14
TGTGCCAGCAGTTATGACCACCAAGGGGAGACCCAGTACTTC
CASSYDHQGETQYF
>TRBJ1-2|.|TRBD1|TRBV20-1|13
TGCAGTGCTCAACGTACAGGGGCGGTTGGCTACACCTTC
CSAQRTGAVGYTF
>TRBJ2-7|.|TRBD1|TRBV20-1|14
TGCAGTGCTAGTTACAGGGGGAGGTCCTACGAGCAGTACTTC
CSASYRGRSYEQYF
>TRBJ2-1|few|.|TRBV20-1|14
TGCAGTGCTAGTGGGGGGACCCCGGACAATGAGCAGTTCTTC
CSASGGTPDNEQFF
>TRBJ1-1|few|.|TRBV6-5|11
TGTGCCAGCAGTTCGGGAGTTGAAGCTTTCTTT
CASSSGVEAFF
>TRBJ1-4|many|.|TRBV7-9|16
TGTGCCAGCAGCCCGGGACACCTCTCGGCTAATGAAAAACTGTTTTTT
CASSPGHLSANEKLFF
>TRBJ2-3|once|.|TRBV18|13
TGTGCCAGCTCACCGGAGATCACAGATACGCAGTATTTT
CASSPEITDTQYF
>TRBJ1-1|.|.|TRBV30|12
TGTGCCCGGGCGCAGATGAACACTGAAGCTTTCTTT
CARAQMNTEAFF
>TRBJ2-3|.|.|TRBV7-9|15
TGTGCCAGCAGCTTCATGCAGGGTGTAACAGATACGCAGTATTTT
CASSFMQGVTDTQYF
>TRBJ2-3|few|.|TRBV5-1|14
TGCGCCAGCAGCATCCACAGGGAAACAGATACGCAGTATTTT
CASSIHRETDTQYF
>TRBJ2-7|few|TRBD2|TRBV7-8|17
TGTGCCAGCAGCCTGGGACTAGCGGGGGGCTACCCCTACGAGCAGTACTTC
CASSLGLAGGYPYEQYF
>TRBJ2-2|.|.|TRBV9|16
TGTGCCAGCAGCGTTTGGGGTGGGGGCGCGGCCGGGGAGCTGTTTTTT
CASSVWGGGAAGELFF
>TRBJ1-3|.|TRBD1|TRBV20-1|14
TGCAGTGCGACTACAGGGGGCACTGGAAACACCATATATTTT
CSATTGGTGNTIYF
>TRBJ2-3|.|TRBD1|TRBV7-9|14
TGTGCCAGCAGCTTAAAACCCGACAGGGGGAACACTTATTTT
CASSLKPDRGNTYF
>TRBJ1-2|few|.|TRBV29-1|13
TGCAGCGTTGAAGATTTGACAGCTACTGGCTACACCTTC
CSVEDLTATGYTF
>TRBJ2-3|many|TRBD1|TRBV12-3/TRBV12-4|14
TGTGCCAGCAGTCGACAGGGGAGCACAGATACGCAGTATTTT
CASSRQGSTDTQYF
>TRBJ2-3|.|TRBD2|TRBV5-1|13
TGCGCCAGCAGGGGGGGGGTAGCGGATACGCAGTATTTT
CASRGGVADTQYF
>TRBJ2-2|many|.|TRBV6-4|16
TGTGCCAGCAGTGTATCCACCCAGGGCGGCACCGGGGAGCTGTTTTTT
CASSVSTQGGTGELFF
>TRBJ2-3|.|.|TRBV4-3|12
TGCGCCAGCAGCCAAGGGGGGTATACGCAGTATTTT
CASSQGGYTQYF
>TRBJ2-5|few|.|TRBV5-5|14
TGTGCCAGCGAGCCTGATGGGGGGGCAGAGACCCAGTACTTC
CASEPDGGAETQYF
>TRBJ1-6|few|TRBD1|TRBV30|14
TGTGCCTGGAGCCGGGACAGGGGTTATTCACCCCTCCACTTT
CAWSRDRGYSPLHF
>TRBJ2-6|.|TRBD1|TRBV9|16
TGTGCCAGCAGCCCAACAGGGGCCTCTGGGGCCAACGTCCTGACTTTC
CASSPTGASGANVLTF
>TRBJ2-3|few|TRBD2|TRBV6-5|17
TGTGCCAGCAGTTACTCCAAGGCGGGGGGCGGGACAGATACGCAGTATTTT
CASSYSKAGGGTDTQYF
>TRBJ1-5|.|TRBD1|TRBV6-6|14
TGTGCCAGCAGCAAAGACAGGGCCAATCAGCCCCAGCATTTT
CASSKDRANQPQHF
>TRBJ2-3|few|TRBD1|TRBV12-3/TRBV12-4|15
TGTGCCAGCAGTGAACAGGGGGCCTACACAGATACGCAGTATTTT
CASSEQGAYTDTQYF
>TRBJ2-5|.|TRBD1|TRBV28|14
TGTGCCAGCAGAGGACAGGGCTTCCAGAAGACCCAGTACTTC
CASRGQGFQKTQYF